The T cell receptor (beta chain) under discussion was sequenced for a study of blood T cell repertoires in COVID-19. The wider study: Italy, Spain and the United States were the sources of the convalescent and acute COVID-19 samples. From T cells, B-cell-depleted T cells, or PBMCs came the material, which was cDNA or gDNA.

Germline values: CDR1 SGHDN, CDR2 FVKESK. V gave up 5 bases and J gave up 1 base, with 5 bases separating them. This CDR3 region has 12 residues. Original processing methods: Cell counts per sample came from amplifying reference gene primers. This table comes from immunoSEQ multiplex PCR, and its TCRdb copy is limited to in-frame clones, with some not included. That table supplies the V and J calls and clone size; D and trimming were determined from the DNA. The table includes about 270,000 clones, about nine tenths detected once. The V call is TRBV14, the J call TRBJ2-5, with D possibly matching TRBD1 (5 bases). Material for sequencing was peripheral blood. The source is a man aged 35 to 55 with active or convalescent COVID-19. The CDR3 DNA reads as TGTGCCAGCAGCGACAGCCAAGAGACCCAGTACTTC. This translates into CASSDSQETQYF.